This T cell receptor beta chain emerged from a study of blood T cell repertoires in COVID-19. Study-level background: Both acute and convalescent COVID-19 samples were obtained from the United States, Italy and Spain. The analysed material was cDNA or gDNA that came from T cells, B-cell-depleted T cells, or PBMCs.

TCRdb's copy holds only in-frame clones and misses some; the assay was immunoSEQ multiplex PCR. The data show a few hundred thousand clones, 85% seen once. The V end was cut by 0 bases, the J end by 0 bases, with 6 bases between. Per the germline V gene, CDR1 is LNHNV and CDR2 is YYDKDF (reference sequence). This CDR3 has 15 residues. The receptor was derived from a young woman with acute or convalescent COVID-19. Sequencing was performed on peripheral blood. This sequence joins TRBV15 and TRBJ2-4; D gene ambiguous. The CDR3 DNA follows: TGTGCCACCAGCAGAGATCAAGCAGCCAAAAACATTCAGTACTTC. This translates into CATSRDQAAKNIQYF. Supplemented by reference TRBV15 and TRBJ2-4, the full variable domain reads DAMVIQNPRYQVTQFGKPVTLSCSQTLNHNVMYWYQQKSSQAPKLLFHYYDKDFNNEADTPDNFQSRRPNTSFCFLDIRSPGLGDTAMYLCATSRDQAAKNIQYFGAGTRLSVL.